This record concerns one T cell receptor (beta chain) sequence. The antigen it recognizes is unknown. The sample holds no much larger clone one base away, and base qualities are not on file. To sequence the TCRbeta CDR3 region, genomic DNA was isolated from the sorted cells. The immunoSEQ Assay was used for sequencing of TCRbeta CDR3 regions. TCRdb carries this immuneACCESS record with in-frame sequences only. Its versions omit some clonotypes, under half of them owing to an unresolved V gene in the studies checked, with the rest unexplained. This sample has more than 50,000 clones in its table, and about 85% of those were observed once. About 4% of the sample goes to the ten largest clones. The data derive from a study of OX40 agonist ivuxolimab in advanced cancers. Looking at the study overall: Ivuxolimab, which targeted the costimulatory receptor OX40 (CD134), was an agonistic, fully human IgG2 monoclonal antibody. Intravenous ivuxolimab was administered to patients every 2 weeks at six dose levels: 0.01, 0.1, 0.3, 1.5, 3 and 10 mg/kg. Of the approximately 50 dose-escalation patients, hepatocellular carcinoma was present in around 19, melanoma in some 15, renal cell carcinoma in 9 and head and neck cancer in 9. In the dose-escalation cohort, approximately 80% of patients were male, and the mean age was around 65 years with a range of about 20 to 79. Prior anti-PD-1, anti-PD-L1 or anti-CTLA-4 therapy was permitted, and checkpoint inhibitors had been received by about two fifths of dose-escalation patients. Partial responses occurred in three dose-escalation patients, of whom one had hepatocellular carcinoma and two had cutaneous melanoma. The purpose of peripheral TCRbeta sequencing was to test whether ivuxolimab changed TCR sequence diversity and led to clonal T-cell expansion. The paper covers the monotherapy dose-escalation part of the phase I ivuxolimab trial, which included N ≈ 50 patients. What the work shows at the level of the full study, not this receptor alone: Clonal expansion of both CD4+ and CD8+ blood T cells was observed from baseline to week 6 at doses 0.1 to 3.0 mg/kg. Which antigens the clonally expanded peripheral T cells were specific for was not determined. Partial responders in the 0.1-3.0 mg/kg groups had among the lowest normalized peripheral clonal expansion, especially among CD8+ T cells. Low levels of normalized T-cell clonal expansion were also shown by some nonresponding patients. After ivuxolimab, more expanded clones were found on average in CD8+ T cells than in CD4+ T cells.

The trial excluded patients who had a history of autoimmune disease or who were on systemic immunosuppression. Peripheral blood for TCR sequencing was drawn from every dose cohort at baseline, at cycle 4 day 1 and at cycle 7 day 1. The samples were taken from a phase I, first-in-human, multicenter, open-label dose-escalation trial of ivuxolimab. Adults with locally advanced or metastatic head and neck squamous cell, hepatocellular, melanoma or renal cell carcinoma were enrolled in the trial. CD4+ and CD8+ T cells were sorted separately from peripheral blood before TCR sequencing. V is pared back by 4 bases and J by 9 bases, with 16 bases lying between the germline termini. CDR1 and CDR2 are drawn from the germline V gene: MNHNS, SASEGT. The CDR3 has 14 amino acids, counting the end cysteine and phenylalanine. The retained sequence is limited to the CDR3, 42 bases, with the frame set at the first base.

This chain joins TRBV6-1 to TRBJ2-1; a tentative D call is TRBD2 (6 bases match). The input for sequencing was CD4+ or CD8+ T cells sorted from blood, taken in a trial of the OX40 agonist ivuxolimab. The source of this sequence is an adult with an advanced solid tumor such as melanoma, head and neck, liver or kidney cancer. CDR3 region: CASSVIASEGEQFF. In nucleotide form, the sequence is TGTGCCAGCAGTGTAATAGCGTCGGAGGGTGAGCAGTTCTTC.